This TCR beta chain was retrieved from a study of cytomegalovirus exposure and HLA in healthy donors. Generated by immunoSEQ multiplex PCR, the TCRdb table keeps only in-frame clones and is missing some. The sample carries 150,000 to 180,000 clones, 86% recorded once. Unmatched junction bases numbered 13, after V lost 8 bases and J lost 11 bases. CDR1 MDHEN and CDR2 SYDVKM come from the germline V gene. The CDR3 is 15 amino acids. J is TRBJ2-7 and V is TRBV28; 15 bases are shared with TRBD2. The sequence derives from a human donor in good health. The sample taken for sequencing was PBMCs. This chain's CDR3 is CASLNGGTSGRNKYF. CDR3 DNA sequence: TGTGCCAGCCTCAACGGGGGGACTAGCGGGAGGAATAAGTACTTC.